Listed below are T cell receptor beta chains from one sample, sequenced in a study of CD8+CD57+ T cells in acquired aplastic anemia. TCRdb passed the reads through MiXCR, listing each CDR3 protein once. The data contain a few hundred thousand distinct CDR3 sequences, roughly 45% of them singletons. Sequenced material: sorted CD4+, CD8+, or CD8+CD57+ T cells (not recorded which) from PBMCs. Receptor source: a human donor with aplastic anemia. Each CDR3 is given without its conserved first and last residue.

J gene,V gene,CDR3 length,CDR3 protein
TRBJ2-5,TRBV9,13,ASSIGTDLQETQY
TRBJ2-7,TRBV4-1,14,ASSQETAGGYYEQY
TRBJ2-5,TRBV10-3,14,AISHKSGGSQETQY
TRBJ1-2,TRBV7-2,12,ASSFPPQGRGYT
TRBJ2-7,TRBV5-1,13,ASRYGDFGSYEQY
TRBJ2-2,TRBV7-3,10,ASSQVAGELF
TRBJ2-7,TRBV6-5,11,ASSNTGTYEQY
TRBJ1-5,TRBV2,15,ASSGGRAKYSNQPQH
TRBJ1-1,TRBV12-3/TRBV12-4,11,ASSDRVATEAF
TRBJ1-6,TRBV5-6,15,ASSPGDYQGFNSPLH
TRBJ1-2,TRBV2,11,ASSGAGHYGYT
TRBJ2-7,TRBV3-1,12,ASSQDVTVYGQY
TRBJ2-3,TRBV7-2,13,ASSGRDSHTDTQY
TRBJ2-5,TRBV6-1,10,ASSEGLETQY
TRBJ1-6,TRBV2,12,ASSSAGGSSPLH
TRBJ2-3,TRBV11-2,17,ASSLGVAGGFFFGVTQY
TRBJ2-1,TRBV6-1,15,ASSPRGLAGGMNEQF
TRBJ2-7,TRBV7-2,13,ASSLVGGVTYEQY
TRBJ2-3,TRBV7-2,13,ASSGSGGGTDTQY
TRBJ1-1,TRBV29-1,10,SVETGNTEAF
TRBJ1-5,TRBV19,12,ASTTTGSNQPQH
TRBJ1-5,TRBV7-2,13,ASSLDRGVSQPQH
TRBJ2-5,TRBV29-1,8,SVGPRTQY
TRBJ1-3,TRBV2,13,ASKVGQVTGNTIY
TRBJ1-1,TRBV20-1,11,SAKGGGVTEAF
TRBJ1-2,TRBV3-1,12,ASSLTTDRYGYT
TRBJ2-2,TRBV20-1,12,SAHFQGRYGELF
TRBJ2-1,TRBV7-2,14,ASTGAGGSSYNEQF
TRBJ2-3,TRBV30,13,AWSVAGGRGDTQY
TRBJ2-7,TRBV7-6,11,ASSYGGDGEQY
TRBJ1-1,TRBV24-1,17,ATSDKGKGQRTPNTEAF
TRBJ2-3,TRBV2,11,ASSEDDTDTQY
TRBJ2-7,TRBV5-6,13,ASSFRDSSSYEQY
TRBJ1-2,TRBV5-8,12,ASSLEQGHYGYT
TRBJ2-5,TRBV7-8,13,ASSLGQGVQETQY
TRBJ2-7,TRBV6-6,13,ASSYSLGVKNEQY
TRBJ1-1,TRBV19,12,ASSPTGADTEAF
TRBJ1-1,TRBV12-3/TRBV12-4,11,ASSFVVPAEAF
TRBJ2-7,TRBV7-9,13,ASSLGQGQIDEQY
TRBJ1-1,TRBV2,12,ASSGQATNTEAF
TRBJ2-5,TRBV5-5,16,ASTKSPGPSGGAETQY
TRBJ1-5,TRBV5-6,13,ASSLAGGHDQPQH
TRBJ2-7,TRBV9,12,ASSVGSSSYEQY
TRBJ1-5,TRBV20-1,12,SAKDRVSNQPQH
TRBJ1-1,TRBV13,10,VSSAQSTEAF
TRBJ2-2,TRBV15,14,ATSRGQGSNTGELF
TRBJ1-2,TRBV7-9,13,ASSRAMDRANGYT
TRBJ2-5,TRBV5-1,15,ASSLRRTGGPGETQY
TRBJ1-1,TRBV2,13,ASISLGQGNTEAF
TRBJ2-2,TRBV18,13,ASSQGQTNTGELF
TRBJ1-4,TRBV12-3/TRBV12-4,10,ASSRGQGVLF
TRBJ2-7,TRBV19,9,ASTPGEKQH
TRBJ2-7,TRBV7-8,13,ASSLNRGEVYEQY
TRBJ1-2,TRBV19,10,ATRGEKHGYT
TRBJ1-1,TRBV4-3,13,ASSQDKGQYTEAF